A single sample gave rise to the 4 T cell receptor beta chains below, sequenced in a study of T cell changes during pregnancy in multiple sclerosis. Profiled with immunoSEQ multiplex PCR; TCRdb holds only in-frame clones, not every one. The sample holds around 63,000 clones, about 92% seen once. The input for sequencing was CD8+ T cells from peripheral blood mononuclear cells, taken in the third trimester of pregnancy. These receptors were taken from a female donor in good health, enrolled as a control in a pregnancy study.

J is TRBJ1-4 and V is TRBV10-2; 8 positions match TRBD1. Trimming removed 6 bases from V and 7 bases from J; junction bases left unmatched: 4. The length of the CDR3 is 13 residues. Germline CDR1 reads WSHSY; CDR2 reads SAAADI. The CDR3 nucleotides read TGCGCCAGCAGCCCAGGGGGCCCTGAAAAACTGTTTTTT. Residues: CASSPGGPEKLFF.

This clone has just a few counts. V and J are TRBV4-1 and TRBJ1-1, with unresolved D. Germline V gene lookup returns CDR1 MGHRA and CDR2 YSYEKL. V gave up 6 bases and J gave up 7 bases, with 9 bases separating them. The CDR3 spans 11 residues. CDR3 coding DNA: TGCGCCAGCAGAGTGGGAGTTGAAGCTTTCTTT. Protein product: CASRVGVEAFF.

This sequence joins TRBV6-4 and TRBJ2-2; 7 bases match TRBD1. CDR1 is MRHNA and CDR2 is SNTAGT in the germline V gene. V lost 6 bases and J lost 7; bases outside the gene matches: 8. The CDR3 length is 14 residues. CDR3 sequence reads: CASSAGTEHGELFF. DNA of the CDR3: TGTGCCAGCAGCGCCGGGACAGAACACGGGGAGCTGTTTTTT.

In its sample, this clone was seen a few times. This chain connects TRBV7-6 to TRBJ1-1; D unclear. CDR1 and CDR2 (germline): SGHVS, FNYEAQ. The germline V and J ends were trimmed by 5 bases and 3 bases, with 13 bases remaining between them. The CDR3 is made up of 14 amino acids. DNA for the CDR3: TGTGCCAGCAGCCCTGACACGAGGGACACTGAAGCTTTCTTT. Encoded protein: CASSPDTRDTEAFF.